These T cell receptor beta chains were read from a single sample in a study of T cells in Graves' hyperthyroidism and ophthalmopathy. TCRdb fed the multiplex PCR reads into MiXCR, producing one record per CDR3 protein. The sample lists a few hundred thousand distinct CDR3 sequences; 46% were seen once. The sequenced sample was peripheral blood or thyroid tissue (not recorded which). The receptors originated from a woman younger than 30 with Graves' hyperthyroidism. Each CDR3 is given with its conserved first and last residue. A D gene is named only where the DNA matches it firmly. Size tells how often a clone was seen (once, few, many) or the class of an expanded clone, and some rows leave it out.

d_gene: TRBD1
abundance: many
j_gene: TRBJ1-1
v_gene: TRBV19
CDR3aa: CASSLQGARAEAFF
CDR3nt: TGTGCCAGTAGCCTACAGGGGGCGCGCGCTGAAGCTTTCTTT

d_gene: NA
abundance: many
j_gene: TRBJ2-6
v_gene: TRBV5-5
CDR3aa: CASSLHSSGANVLTF
CDR3nt: TGTGCCAGCAGCTTGCACAGCTCTGGGGCCAACGTCCTGACTTTC

d_gene: NA
abundance: many
j_gene: TRBJ1-1
v_gene: TRBV19
CDR3aa: CASSIDPGVGTEAFF
CDR3nt: TGTGCCAGTAGTATAGATCCGGGTGTGGGGACTGAAGCTTTCTTT

d_gene: NA
abundance: many
j_gene: TRBJ1-1
v_gene: TRBV15
CDR3aa: CATSSSGFAFF
CDR3nt: TGTGCCACCAGCAGTTCAGGATTCGCTTTCTTT

d_gene: NA
abundance: many
j_gene: TRBJ1-1
v_gene: TRBV3-1
CDR3aa: CASSIEVGAEAFF
CDR3nt: TGTGCCAGCAGCATCGAAGTCGGGGCCGAAGCTTTCTTT

d_gene: TRBD2
abundance: NA
j_gene: TRBJ2-1
v_gene: TRBV7-2
CDR3aa: CASGRLAAGDEQFF
CDR3nt: TGTGCCAGCGGTCGACTAGCGGCTGGGGATGAGCAGTTCTTC

d_gene: NA
abundance: many
j_gene: TRBJ2-5
v_gene: TRBV11-3
CDR3aa: CASSLVVQETQYF
CDR3nt: TGTGCCAGCAGCTTAGTAGTTCAAGAGACCCAGTACTTC

d_gene: TRBD2
abundance: NA
j_gene: TRBJ2-5
v_gene: TRBV5-1
CDR3aa: CASSSRAGGGHSTQYF
CDR3nt: TGCGCCAGCAGCTCCCGAGCGGGGGGAGGGCATTCGACCCAGTACTTC

d_gene: NA
abundance: few
j_gene: TRBJ2-3
v_gene: TRBV19
CDR3aa: CASSIDRAGTISTDTQYF
CDR3nt: TGTGCCAGTAGTATAGATCGGGCGGGAACAATTAGCACAGATACGCAGTATTTT

d_gene: NA
abundance: many
j_gene: TRBJ1-2
v_gene: TRBV4-1
CDR3aa: CASSQARGRAYGYTF
CDR3nt: TGCGCCAGCAGCCAAGCCCGAGGCAGGGCCTATGGCTACACCTTC

d_gene: TRBD2
abundance: many
j_gene: TRBJ2-5
v_gene: TRBV5-1
CDR3aa: CASSQWPSGRGETQYF
CDR3nt: TGCGCCAGCAGCCAATGGCCTAGCGGGAGGGGAGAGACCCAGTACTTC

d_gene: NA
abundance: NA
j_gene: TRBJ2-5
v_gene: TRBV7-7
CDR3aa: CAISPGTETQYF
CDR3nt: TGTGCCATCAGTCCCGGGACAGAGACCCAGTACTTC

d_gene: TRBD2
abundance: NA
j_gene: TRBJ2-7
v_gene: TRBV5-8
CDR3aa: CASSPGLAGVWAEQYF
CDR3nt: TGCGCCAGCAGCCCCGGACTAGCGGGAGTCTGGGCCGAGCAGTACTTC

d_gene: NA
abundance: many
j_gene: TRBJ2-6
v_gene: TRBV7-2
CDR3aa: CASSRPGPGANVLTF
CDR3nt: TGTGCCAGCAGCCGACCCGGGCCTGGGGCCAACGTCCTGACTTTC

d_gene: NA
abundance: many
j_gene: TRBJ2-7
v_gene: TRBV5-8
CDR3aa: CASSLDRPLGEQYF
CDR3nt: TGTGCCAGCAGCTTGGACAGGCCCTTAGGCGAGCAGTACTTC

d_gene: TRBD1
abundance: many
j_gene: TRBJ1-1
v_gene: TRBV29-1
CDR3aa: CSGGGQLNTEAFF
CDR3nt: TGCAGCGGGGGGGGACAGTTAAACACTGAAGCTTTCTTT

d_gene: NA
abundance: NA
j_gene: TRBJ1-2
v_gene: TRBV24-1
CDR3aa: CATSDMDMRGAYGYTF
CDR3nt: TGTGCCACCAGTGATATGGACATGCGAGGGGCGTATGGCTACACCTTC

d_gene: NA
abundance: few
j_gene: TRBJ2-2
v_gene: TRBV7-3
CDR3aa: CASSYIPSTGELFF
CDR3nt: TGTGCCAGCAGCTATATTCCGTCCACCGGGGAGCTGTTTTTT

d_gene: NA
abundance: many
j_gene: TRBJ1-1
v_gene: TRBV5-8
CDR3aa: CASISGDLNTEAFF
CDR3nt: TGTGCCAGCATTAGCGGAGACTTGAACACTGAAGCTTTCTTT

d_gene: NA
abundance: few
j_gene: TRBJ1-6
v_gene: TRBV28
CDR3aa: CASSLSIYSPLHF
CDR3nt: TGTGCCAGCAGTTTATCCATATATTCACCCCTCCACTTT

d_gene: TRBD2
abundance: NA
j_gene: TRBJ2-1
v_gene: TRBV20-1
CDR3aa: CSARERGRGLAGDEQFF
CDR3nt: TGCAGTGCTAGAGAACGGGGTAGGGGACTAGCGGGAGATGAGCAGTTCTTC

d_gene: NA
abundance: NA
j_gene: TRBJ2-7
v_gene: TRBV20-1
CDR3aa: CSVQPSRDPGEQYF
CDR3nt: TGCAGCGTGCAACCCAGCCGGGACCCAGGCGAGCAGTACTTC

d_gene: TRBD2
abundance: NA
j_gene: TRBJ2-1
v_gene: TRBV7-3
CDR3aa: CASSPRLAGGVGELFF
CDR3nt: TGTGCCAGCAGCCCGCGTCTAGCGGGAGGGGTGGGAGAGCTGTTCTTC

d_gene: TRBD1
abundance: many
j_gene: TRBJ1-5
v_gene: TRBV20-1
CDR3aa: CSARTGTAYNQPQHF
CDR3nt: TGCAGTGCTAGAACCGGGACAGCGTACAATCAGCCCCAGCATTTT

d_gene: NA
abundance: many
j_gene: TRBJ2-7
v_gene: TRBV9
CDR3aa: CASSVGSGDLSEQYF
CDR3nt: TGTGCCAGCAGCGTAGGATCGGGAGACCTGAGCGAGCAGTACTTC

d_gene: TRBD2
abundance: NA
j_gene: TRBJ2-1
v_gene: TRBV9
CDR3aa: CASSGTSVYNEQFF
CDR3nt: TGTGCCAGCAGCGGGACTAGCGTCTACAATGAGCAGTTCTTC

d_gene: NA
abundance: NA
j_gene: TRBJ2-7
v_gene: TRBV29-1
CDR3aa: CSVGGTVPYEQYF
CDR3nt: TGCAGCGTGGGGGGGACAGTGCCCTACGAGCAGTACTTC

d_gene: NA
abundance: NA
j_gene: TRBJ1-5
v_gene: TRBV10-3
CDR3aa: CAICSASRTEYSNQPQHF
CDR3nt: NA

d_gene: TRBD2
abundance: few
j_gene: TRBJ2-3
v_gene: TRBV9
CDR3aa: CASSVLAGDTQYF
CDR3nt: TGTGCCAGCAGCGTCCTAGCGGGAGATACGCAGTATTTT

d_gene: TRBD2
abundance: once
j_gene: TRBJ2-1
v_gene: TRBV7-3
CDR3aa: CASSPGNSGRRQFF
CDR3nt: TGTGCCAGCAGCCCGGGTAATAGCGGGAGAAGGCAGTTCTTC

d_gene: NA
abundance: NA
j_gene: TRBJ2-1
v_gene: TRBV6-9
CDR3aa: CASSDSGLGTYNEQFF
CDR3nt: TGTGCCAGCAGTGATTCGGGACTCGGCACCTACAATGAGCAGTTCTTC

d_gene: NA
abundance: NA
j_gene: TRBJ2-5
v_gene: TRBV5-1
CDR3aa: CASSLGPAPQETQYF
CDR3nt: TGCGCCAGCAGCTTGGGCCCGGCCCCCCAAGAGACCCAGTACTTC

d_gene: TRBD2
abundance: many
j_gene: TRBJ2-5
v_gene: TRBV20-1
CDR3aa: CSGGLAGVETQYF
CDR3nt: TGCAGCGGGGGACTAGCGGGAGTGGAGACCCAGTACTTC

d_gene: NA
abundance: many
j_gene: TRBJ2-2
v_gene: TRBV5-1
CDR3aa: CASSFEGPTGELFF
CDR3nt: TGCGCCAGCAGCTTTGAGGGGCCCACCGGGGAGCTGTTTTTT

d_gene: NA
abundance: many
j_gene: TRBJ2-7
v_gene: TRBV10-3
CDR3aa: CAIRGPRQGPSYEQYF
CDR3nt: TGTGCCATCAGGGGGCCGCGCCAGGGTCCTTCCTACGAGCAGTACTTC

d_gene: NA
abundance: many
j_gene: TRBJ2-7
v_gene: TRBV2
CDR3aa: CASSAPGTSPSYEQYF
CDR3nt: TGTGCCAGCAGTGCTCCCGGGACTTCTCCCTCCTACGAGCAGTACTTC

d_gene: NA
abundance: NA
j_gene: TRBJ1-5
v_gene: TRBV11-2
CDR3aa: CASSVGTSGQETQHF
CDR3nt: TGTGCCAGCAGCGTAGGGACTAGCGGGCAAGAGACCCAGCATTTT

d_gene: NA
abundance: many
j_gene: TRBJ2-7
v_gene: TRBV20-1
CDR3aa: CSATAGFVSYEQYF
CDR3nt: TGCAGTGCTACTGCGGGCTTCGTTTCCTACGAGCAGTACTTC

d_gene: TRBD1
abundance: once
j_gene: TRBJ1-5
v_gene: TRBV20-1
CDR3aa: CSARPLGRGLLQPQHF
CDR3nt: TGCAGTGCTAGACCCCTGGGCAGGGGGCTCCTCCAGCCCCAGCATTTT

d_gene: NA
abundance: many
j_gene: TRBJ2-5
v_gene: TRBV6-5
CDR3aa: CASRATRVGSETQYF
CDR3nt: TGTGCCAGCAGGGCGACCAGGGTGGGGTCGGAGACCCAGTACTTC

d_gene: TRBD1
abundance: many
j_gene: TRBJ1-1
v_gene: TRBV6-5
CDR3aa: CASRQDRGETEAFF
CDR3nt: TGTGCCAGCAGGCAGGACAGGGGAGAAACTGAAGCTTTCTTT

d_gene: TRBD1
abundance: many
j_gene: TRBJ1-5
v_gene: TRBV2
CDR3aa: CATSREGARQPQHF
CDR3nt: TGTGCCACTTCTCGGGAGGGGGCGAGGCAGCCCCAGCATTTT